These 27 T cell receptor beta chains were sequenced from one sample in a study of T cells in Graves' hyperthyroidism and ophthalmopathy. Researchers took RNA transcripts and amplified the TCR beta CDR3 regions from them. Researchers ran a first-round RT-PCR on the TCR CDR3 using the HTBI primer set. Using its own MiXCR run on the multiplex PCR reads, TCRdb lists one record per CDR3 protein. Of 650,000 to 800,000 distinct CDR3 sequences in the sample, 45% were seen once. Material for sequencing was peripheral blood or thyroid tissue (not recorded which). All receptors come from an adult man with Graves' disease, either hyperthyroidism or ophthalmopathy (not recorded which).

This clonotype was seen only once. The chain is built from TRBV7-8 and TRBJ2-5, with D possibly being TRBD1 (6 bases). The V end lost 5 bases, the J end lost 9 bases, and 13 bases lay between the germline ends. CDR1 is SGHVS, CDR2 FQNEAQ, per germline. The CDR3 sequence is 12 residues long. CDR3 residues: CASSIITGSQYF. The DNA for the CDR3 is TGTGCCAGCAGCATAATAACAGGGTCCCAGTACTTC.

The V gene is TRBV11-3, the J gene TRBJ1-3, with a weak D call TRBD1 (6 bases). The CDR3 totals 19 residues. Trimming cost V 3 bases and J 0 bases, with 21 bases left between them. Germline values: CDR1 SGHNT, CDR2 YENEEA. For the CDR3, the DNA is TGTGCCAGCAGCTTTGGGGGGCGCCCCCTGAACTACTCTGGAAACACCATATATTTT. Protein: CASSFGGRPLNYSGNTIYF.

This clonotype has at least ten counts. The chain combines TRBV7-8 with TRBJ1-6; the D is unclear. Trimming took 5 bases from V and 6 from J, leaving 8 bases between them. This CDR3 comprises 13 residues. Germline values: CDR1 SGHVS, CDR2 FQNEAQ. CDR3 sequence (DNA): TGTGCCAGCAGCCAAGCCCCTAATTCACCCCTCCACTTT. It encodes CASSQAPNSPLHF. Filled out from reference TRBV7-8 and TRBJ1-6, the complete variable domain reads GAGVSQSPRYKVAKRGQDVALRCDPISGHVSLFWYQQALGQGPEFLTYFQNEAQLDKSGLPSDRFFAERPEGSVSTLKIQRTQQEDSAVYLCASSQAPNSPLHFGNGTRLTVT.

The V call is TRBV5-1, the J call TRBJ1-2; the D gene is possibly TRBD1 (5 bases). Germline CDR1 reads SGHRS; CDR2 reads YFSETQ. Trimming shortened V by 0 bases and J by 5 bases, and 17 bases separated the two germline ends. The CDR3 extends over 16 amino acids. DNA for the CDR3: TGCGCCAGCAGCTTGGGAGAGGAGGGAGGGGCGTATGGCTACACCTTC. Encoded protein: CASSLGEEGGAYGYTF.

A note on this clonotype: The junction departs from germline at one end; a sequencing error may be responsible. The chain recombines TRBV2 with TRBJ1-6; TRBD1 is a possible D gene (6 bases). This CDR3 region has 15 residues. The germline gives CDR1 SNHLY, CDR2 FYNNEI. In DNA, the CDR3 is TGTGCCACCAGTGGAACGACAGGCTTCAATTCACCCCTCCACTTT. Encoded protein: CATSGTTGFNSPLHF.

This sequence joins TRBV14 and TRBJ1-6; D remains unclear. The CDR3 has 12 residues. The ends were cut back, 1 base at V and 10 bases at J, with 5 bases in the middle. Germline assignment: CDR1 SGHDN and CDR2 FVKESK. The CDR3 protein is CASSQASSPLHF. The DNA for the CDR3 is TGTGCCAGCAGCCAAGCCTCGTCACCCCTCCACTTT.

This rearrangement joins TRBV19 to TRBJ2-2; no firm D call. Germline V CDR1 and CDR2: LNHDA, SQIVND (reference sequence). This CDR3 region has 13 residues. The V and J ends lost 3 bases and 5 bases respectively, with 7 bases between them. The CDR3 bases are TGTGCCAGTAGTATGCATAGTACCGGGGAGCTGTTTTTT. Translated, it gives CASSMHSTGELFF.

The J gene is TRBJ1-1, the V gene TRBV7-3; D call uncertain. Trimming pared 6 bases from V and 3 bases from J, leaving 14 bases between. Germline V gene sequence: CDR1 SGHTA, CDR2 FQGTGA. CDR3 size: 14 residues. CDR3 region: CASSYSGGYTEAFF. The DNA for the CDR3 is TGTGCCAGCAGTTACTCTGGCGGTTACACTGAAGCTTTCTTT.

A remark on this clonotype: This may come from a read error, since a much larger clone is one base off. The chain joins TRBV29-1 to TRBJ1-1; TRBD1 agrees at 9 bases. Germline V gives CDR1 SQVTM, CDR2 ANQGSEA. The CDR3 spans 11 residues. The CDR3 DNA is TGCAGCGCACAGGGGGCCACTGAAGCTTCCTTT. It codes for CSAQGATEASF.

This clonotype has a handful of counts. The V call is TRBV19, the J call TRBJ1-2; D is perhaps TRBD1 (5 bases). Germline CDR1 and CDR2: LNHDA and SQIVND (reference sequence). The CDR3 spans 16 residues. V lost 1 base to trimming and J lost 4 bases, with 16 bases between them. The CDR3 sequence: CASSIGRLGLGYGYTF. In DNA form, the CDR3 reads TGTGCCAGTAGTATAGGCCGTCTGGGGCTCGGCTATGGCTACACCTTC.

This clonotype was seen a few times. This chain joins TRBV5-5 and TRBJ1-2, with D perhaps matching TRBD1 (5 bases). Looked up from germline, CDR1 is SGHKS and CDR2 is YYEKEE (reference sequence). This CDR3 comprises 15 residues. Deletions cut 4 bases from V and 4 bases from J, with 17 bases between. As DNA, the CDR3 is TGTGCCAGCAGCACACCTCATCGGGGCCTCTATGGCTACACCTTC. Residues: CASSTPHRGLYGYTF.

The chain recombines TRBV7-9 with TRBJ1-4; D unresolved. The CDR3 is 13 amino acids. In germline, CDR1 is SEHNR, CDR2 FQNEAQ (reference sequence). V was shortened by 5 bases and J by 6 bases, with 10 bases between the two germline ends. DNA of the CDR3: TGTGCCAGCAGCGCAGACACAGATGAAAAACTGTTTTTT. It encodes CASSADTDEKLFF.

Details on this clonotype: The junction differs from germline at one of its ends, possibly a read error. The chain combines TRBV24-1 with TRBJ2-6; TRBD1 agrees at 11 bases. The CDR3 has 14 amino acids. Germline CDR1 and CDR2: KGHDR and SFDVKD. CDR3 sequence reads: CATSDGTGGNVLTF. In DNA, the CDR3 is TGTGCCACCAGTGACGGGACAGGGGGCAACGTCCTGACTTTC.

V is TRBV2 and J is TRBJ1-1; D is undetermined. The length of the CDR3 is 14 residues. Trimming took off 2 bases at V and 2 bases at J, with 9 bases between the two ends. Germline CDR1 and CDR2: SNHLY and FYNNEI. CDR3 in amino acids: CASSEMASNTEAFF. The CDR3 DNA reads TGTGCCAGCAGTGAAATGGCATCTAACACTGAAGCTTTCTTT.

V and J are TRBV9 and TRBJ1-4; TRBD1 aligns across 10 bases. The germline gives CDR1 SGDLS, CDR2 YYNGEE. This CDR3 is built from 15 residues. Losses at the gene ends were 3 bases for V and 5 bases for J; bases not matched to a gene: 4. DNA for the CDR3: TGTGCCAGCAGCGCACCGGGACAGGGGAATGAAAAACTGTTTTTT. Translating it yields CASSAPGQGNEKLFF.

This clonotype has just a few counts. CDR3 nucleotides: TGTGCCAGCAGTGAAATCGGGGACGGAATCCCCTTGAAGTTCTCACCCCTCCACTTT. It yields the protein CASSEIGDGIPLKFSPLHF. The chain recombines TRBV2 with TRBJ1-6; a weak D match, TRBD1 (5 bases). The CDR3 length is 19 residues. Germline V gene sequence: CDR1 SNHLY, CDR2 FYNNEI. Trimming left V 2 bases short and J 10 bases short, with 27 bases between.

The CDR3 region has the DNA TGTGCCAGTAGTATTTGGCAGGGGAACACTGAAGCTTTCTTT. Its protein is CASSIWQGNTEAFF. The J gene is TRBJ1-1, the V gene TRBV19, with D maybe TRBD1 (5 bases). With 3 bases removed from V and 1 base from J, the gap between germline ends came to 9 bases. Germline V gives CDR1 LNHDA, CDR2 SQIVND (reference sequence). The CDR3 is 14 amino acids.

This clonotype was recorded a few times. J is TRBJ1-2 and V is TRBV20-1; 8 bases align to TRBD1. This CDR3 has 17 amino acids. The trim removed 5 bases at V and 6 bases at J, leaving 20 bases unmatched. Germline lookup yields CDR1 DFQATT and CDR2 SNEGSKA (reference sequence). The CDR3 nucleotides read TGCAGTGCTGAATCCGGACAGGGAAGTTGGTTGCTCGATGGCTACACCTTC. Protein product: CSAESGQGSWLLDGYTF.

This CDR3 is CASSLTPEGLYEKLFF. DNA of the CDR3: TGCGCCAGCAGCTTGACTCCCGAGGGCTTATATGAAAAACTGTTTTTT. The chain uses TRBV5-1 and TRBJ1-4; D is undetermined. The CDR3 contains 16 residues. Looked up from germline, CDR1 is SGHRS and CDR2 is YFSETQ. V was cut by 1 base and J by 6 bases, with 16 bases left in between.

The gene calls are TRBV29-1 and TRBJ2-2; no clear D. V was pared by 6 bases and J by 1 base, with 9 bases between. CDR1 is SQVTM, CDR2 ANQGSEA, per germline. The CDR3 is 13 residues long. The CDR3 bases are TGCAGCGTAGCCACGGGGAACACCGGGGAGCTGTTTTTT. This codes for CSVATGNTGELFF.

The chain carries TRBV10-3 and TRBJ1-1, with D unclear. CDR1 and CDR2 from the germline V gene are ENHRY and SYGVKD. The CDR3 loop spans 12 amino acids. The ends were cut back, 7 bases at V and 5 bases at J, with 11 bases in the middle. The CDR3 DNA reads TGTGCCATCAAGAAACTAGGGACTGAAGCTTTCTTT. Its protein product is CAIKKLGTEAFF.

The J gene is TRBJ2-2, the V gene TRBV7-2, with D maybe TRBD1 (6 bases). The germline V gene has CDR1 SGHTA and CDR2 FQGNSA. V lost 7 bases to trimming and J lost 8 bases, with 8 bases between them. The CDR3 runs 11 residues. The CDR3 DNA reads as TGTGCCAGCATCCAGGGGGGGGAGCTGTTTTTT. It codes for CASIQGGELFF.

The V and J genes are TRBV29-1 and TRBJ1-1; D uncertain. Germline lookup yields CDR1 SQVTM and CDR2 ANQGSEA. Trimming left V 8 bases short and J 0 bases short, with 10 bases between. The CDR3 contains 12 residues. The CDR3 here is CSSWQMNTEAFF. The DNA of the CDR3 is TGCAGCAGTTGGCAGATGAACACTGAAGCTTTCTTT.

The chain recombines TRBV10-3 with TRBJ2-7; TRBD1 aligns across 7 bases. V lost 2 bases and J lost 1; bases outside the gene matches: 8. Germline loops: CDR1 ENHRY, CDR2 SYGVKD. The length of the CDR3 is 16 residues. CDR3 amino acids: CAISEPLTGKSYEQYF. CDR3 sequence (DNA): TGTGCCATCAGTGAGCCCCTGACAGGGAAATCCTACGAGCAGTACTTC.

With regard to this clonotype: A clone one base away is much larger, so this may be a read error. The CDR3 DNA is TGCCGTGCTAGGTCAGCGGGAGGGATCGGGGAGACCCAGTACTTC. Protein: CRARSAGGIGETQYF. The chain is built from TRBV29-1 and TRBJ2-5; 10 bases align to TRBD2. CDR3 length: 15 amino acids. CDR1 and CDR2 (germline): SQVTM, ANQGSEA.

The rearrangement uses TRBV12-3 or TRBV12-4 and TRBJ2-2, with a weak D call TRBD1 (6 bases). This CDR3 region has 13 residues. V lost 8 bases and J lost 4, with 11 bases in between. The DNA of the CDR3 is TGTGCCAGCGGACCAGGGGCCACCGGGGAGCTGTTTTTT. Its protein product is CASGPGATGELFF.

There are many counts of this clonotype. The CDR3 here is CSGQLAPAAGAQYF. The CDR3 DNA reads TGCAGCGGGCAACTAGCTCCGGCGGCCGGAGCCCAGTACTTC. This chain uses TRBV29-1 with TRBJ2-5, with D perhaps matching TRBD2 (6 bases). The CDR3 runs 14 residues. Germline V gives CDR1 SQVTM, CDR2 ANQGSEA. Trimming left V 7 bases short and J 9 bases short, with 24 bases between.